The T cell receptor beta chain under discussion was sequenced for a study of T cell changes during pregnancy in multiple sclerosis. The repertoire was sequenced with immunoSEQ multiplex PCR; TCRdb's copy has only in-frame clones and lacks some. The table lists tens of thousands of clones, approximately 94% of them singletons. Germline CDR1 MGHRA, CDR2 YSYEKL. The CDR3 is 16 amino acids. The trim removed 8 bases at V and 0 bases at J, leaving 10 bases unmatched. The clonotype was recovered from a female donor with multiple sclerosis, enrolled in a pregnancy study. This specimen consisted of CD4+ T cells from peripheral blood mononuclear cells, obtained before pregnancy. The chain links TRBV4-1 to TRBJ1-3; 7 nucleotides match TRBD1. DNA for the CDR3: TGCGCCAGCCAGGGGGACGGCTTCTTCTCTGGAAACACCATATATTTT. Amino acids: CASQGDGFFSGNTIYF.